The TCR beta chain under discussion was sequenced for a study of blood T cell repertoires in COVID-19. Study overall: Samples of COVID-19 (acute and convalescent) were obtained from the United States, Italy and Spain. Sources were T cells, B-cell-depleted T cells, or PBMCs; the material itself was cDNA or gDNA.

The CDR3 has 16 residues. Trimming took 6 bases from V and 2 from J, leaving 18 bases between them. Germline V gives CDR1 LNHDA, CDR2 SQIVND (reference sequence). Authors' processing steps: Counts of nucleated cells, estimated from reference gene primer amplification, were obtained. The assay was immunoSEQ multiplex PCR, and TCRdb's table has in-frame clones only and misses some. The V and J calls and clone size were taken over from that table, and D and trimming were inferred from the DNA. The sample carries roughly 200,000 clones, around nine tenths recorded once. This clonotype was sampled from a man aged 35 to 55 with active or convalescent COVID-19. The source material was peripheral blood. This chain joins TRBV19 and TRBJ2-3, with a tentative D call TRBD1 (7 bases). DNA for the CDR3: TGTGCCAGTAGCTCGGGGGACAGAGCTTTCACAGATACGCAGTATTTT. Protein product: CASSSGDRAFTDTQYF.